The T cell receptor beta chain under discussion was sequenced for a study of metastatic and nonmetastatic thyroid tumors. General observations from the study: Within blood and tumor, benign nodules reportedly had significantly lower TCR beta diversity than malignant thyroid tumors did.

Points on this clone: The antigen is undetermined. At the DNA level, this CDR3 is encoded by other sequences in the same sample as well.

None of the patients had undergone any treatment ahead of thyroid surgery. TCRdb re-clonotyped the PCR reads through MiXCR. The sample consists of just over 20,000 clones, roughly an eighth of them appearing once. V lost 7 bases and J 6 bases, leaving 31 bases between the germline ends. Germline values: CDR1 MNHNS, CDR2 SASEGT. The CDR3 loop spans 19 amino acids. The sequence derives from a male donor with papillary thyroid cancer or a benign thyroid nodule (not recorded which). Some clones in this sample may be carry-over from other donors' samples. The V gene is TRBV6-1, the J gene TRBJ2-4; TRBD2 is a possible D gene (7 bases). What was sequenced was blood. The CDR3 spells CASTRQQWGGRVEGNIQYF. The CDR3, as DNA: TGTGCCAGCACCCGACAACAATGGGGGGGCAGGGTAGAAGGAAACATTCAGTACTTC.